The rows below give T cell receptor beta chains drawn from one sample of a study of blood T cell repertoires in COVID-19. Sequencing was performed with immunoSEQ multiplex PCR; in TCRdb, only in-frame clones are kept and a portion is missing. The sample carries over 250,000 clones, 88% recorded once. Sequenced: peripheral blood. Receptors were obtained from a woman aged 40 to 50 who had recovered from COVID-19. The CDR3 runs from the conserved cysteine through the conserved F or W. D genes are given only for firm matches. Size is omitted from some rows. Given values are once, few, many or a class for expanded clones.

V: TRBV6-1; size: .; D: .; J: TRBJ1-1; CDR3: CASSDLVGQPNTEAFF; DNA: TGTGCCAGCAGTGACTTAGTGGGGCAGCCGAACACTGAAGCTTTCTTT
V: TRBV5-1; size: .; D: .; J: TRBJ1-1; CDR3: CASTLAGFGPEAFF; DNA: TGCGCCAGCACCCTCGCGGGGTTTGGGCCTGAAGCTTTCTTT
V: TRBV6-2/TRBV6-3; size: .; D: TRBD1; J: TRBJ1-5; CDR3: CASSPTGFNQPQHF; DNA: TGTGCCAGCAGTCCGACAGGGTTTAATCAGCCCCAGCATTTT
V: TRBV7-2; size: .; D: .; J: TRBJ2-1; CDR3: CASSLEGGTTLRQFF; DNA: TGTGCCAGCAGCTTAGAGGGGGGGACTACCCTTCGGCAGTTCTTC
V: TRBV7-9; size: .; D: TRBD2; J: TRBJ2-3; CDR3: CASSRIPAGEGTDTQYF; DNA: TGTGCCAGCAGCCGCATCCCCGCGGGAGAGGGCACAGATACGCAGTATTTT
V: TRBV4-1; size: .; D: TRBD2; J: TRBJ2-1; CDR3: CASSHGTTNNEQFF; DNA: TGCGCCAGCAGCCACGGGACTACTAACAATGAGCAGTTCTTC
V: TRBV6-5; size: once; D: .; J: TRBJ1-6; CDR3: CASAVAGGFNSPLHF; DNA: TGTGCCAGCGCAGTGGCCGGAGGATTTAATTCACCCCTCCACTTT
V: TRBV5-1; size: .; D: TRBD2; J: TRBJ2-3; CDR3: CASSPGLAGGPDTQYF; DNA: TGCGCCAGCAGCCCCGGACTAGCGGGAGGGCCAGATACGCAGTATTTT
V: TRBV4-2; size: .; D: TRBD2; J: TRBJ2-1; CDR3: CASAQEGSGRHNEQFF; DNA: TGTGCCAGCGCCCAGGAGGGTAGCGGGAGGCACAATGAGCAGTTCTTC
V: TRBV5-1; size: few; D: .; J: TRBJ1-1; CDR3: CASSRTGIGNTEAFF; DNA: TGCGCCAGCAGCCGTACAGGGATAGGGAACACTGAAGCTTTCTTT
V: TRBV7-8; size: .; D: TRBD2; J: TRBJ2-5; CDR3: CASSFDRLAGGKWETQYF; DNA: TGTGCCAGCAGCTTTGATAGACTAGCGGGAGGGAAATGGGAGACCCAGTACTTC
V: TRBV24-1; size: .; D: TRBD1; J: TRBJ1-4; CDR3: CATSDPGQGNEKLFF; DNA: TGTGCCACCAGTGATCCGGGACAGGGGAATGAAAAACTGTTTTTT
V: TRBV6-1; size: .; D: .; J: TRBJ2-1; CDR3: CASSELSSYNEQFF; DNA: TGTGCCAGCAGTGAACTCAGCTCCTACAATGAGCAGTTCTTC
V: TRBV16; size: .; D: .; J: TRBJ2-1; CDR3: CASSQGSEQFF; DNA: TGTGCCAGCAGCCAGGGCAGTGAGCAGTTCTTC
V: TRBV10-2; size: .; D: TRBD1; J: TRBJ2-4; CDR3: CASSEWDRGRDKNIQYF; DNA: TGCGCCAGCAGTGAGTGGGACAGGGGGCGAGACAAAAACATTCAGTACTTC
V: TRBV9; size: once; D: .; J: TRBJ2-1; CDR3: CASGRGVNEQFF; DNA: TGTGCCAGCGGCAGAGGTGTTAATGAGCAGTTCTTC
V: TRBV19; size: .; D: TRBD1; J: TRBJ1-2; CDR3: CASSSRGYGYTF; DNA: TGTGCCAGTAGCTCCAGGGGGTATGGCTACACCTTC
V: TRBV4-1; size: few; D: .; J: TRBJ2-1; CDR3: CASSPYLENEQFF; DNA: TGCGCCAGCAGCCCCTACCTCGAAAATGAGCAGTTCTTC
V: TRBV5-1; size: .; D: .; J: TRBJ2-2; CDR3: CASSRETGGTGELFF; DNA: TGCGCCAGCAGCAGGGAGACAGGTGGCACCGGGGAGCTGTTTTTT
V: TRBV7-3; size: few; D: .; J: TRBJ2-1; CDR3: CASSLNRDEQFF; DNA: TGTGCCAGCAGCTTAAATCGGGATGAGCAGTTCTTC
V: TRBV27; size: .; D: TRBD1; J: TRBJ2-3; CDR3: CASSPLGTGYTQYF; DNA: TGTGCCAGCAGCCCCCTCGGGACAGGGTATACGCAGTATTTT
V: TRBV7-2; size: .; D: TRBD2; J: TRBJ2-3; CDR3: CASSLGPSGRGSTDTQYF; DNA: TGTGCCAGCAGCTTAGGCCCCTCTGGGCGGGGGAGCACAGATACGCAGTATTTT
V: TRBV3-1/TRBV3-2; size: few; D: .; J: TRBJ1-1; CDR3: CASSQDPGVTEAFF; DNA: TGTGCCAGCAGCCAAGATCCGGGGGTCACTGAAGCTTTCTTT
V: TRBV9; size: .; D: TRBD2; J: TRBJ2-3; CDR3: CASSVEGTSFADTQYF; DNA: TGTGCCAGCAGCGTAGAGGGGACTAGCTTCGCAGATACGCAGTATTTT
V: TRBV5-4; size: .; D: .; J: TRBJ2-7; CDR3: CASSPTGGPSSYEQYF; DNA: TGTGCCAGCAGCCCCACGGGGGGCCCGAGCTCCTACGAGCAGTACTTC
V: TRBV27; size: .; D: .; J: TRBJ2-3; CDR3: CASSPSGVRADTQYF; DNA: TGTGCCAGCAGTCCCAGCGGCGTCCGGGCAGATACGCAGTATTTT
V: TRBV24-1; size: .; D: TRBD2; J: TRBJ2-7; CDR3: CATSESGTYEQYF; DNA: TGTGCCACCAGTGAGAGCGGGACCTACGAGCAGTACTTC
V: TRBV5-1; size: once; D: .; J: TRBJ1-1; CDR3: CASSSTNTEAFF; DNA: TGCGCCAGCAGCTCCACTAACACTGAAGCTTTCTTT
V: TRBV9; size: .; D: TRBD1; J: TRBJ1-3; CDR3: CASSRQGGSSGNTIYF; DNA: TGTGCCAGCAGCCGGCAGGGGGGATCCTCTGGAAACACCATATATTTT
V: TRBV4-3; size: .; D: TRBD1; J: TRBJ1-4; CDR3: CASSRRGLGEKLFF; DNA: TGCGCCAGCAGCCGGAGGGGGCTAGGTGAAAAACTGTTTTTT